The T cell receptor (beta chain) described here comes from a study of technical replicates of blood from a handful of donors. Repertoires were generated with immunoSEQ multiplex PCR, while TCRdb's copy carries only in-frame clones and drops some. The sample records about 80,000 clones, 98% being singletons. Notes on this clone: At one of its ends the junction is not consistent with the germline gene, which may arise from a read error.

Germline V gene data show CDR1 as SGHNT and CDR2 as YENEEA. The CDR3 totals 13 residues. V usage is TRBV11-3 and J usage is TRBJ2-2; no reliable D call. Input material: T cells isolated from PBMCs. The sequence was collected from a human donor in good health. CDR3 coding DNA: TGTGCCAGCACCTTACAGAACACCGGGGAGCTGTTTTTT. Protein sequence: CASTLQNTGELFF.